This T cell receptor beta chain came from a study of T cells in Graves' hyperthyroidism and ophthalmopathy. Findings of the study overall: Ophthalmopathy could be told apart from stable hyperthyroidism with a 13 V-J model.

TCR beta CDR3 regions were amplified from RNA transcripts. Initially, a first-round RT-PCR of the TCR CDR3 employed the HTBI primer set. TCRdb re-derived calls from the multiplex PCR reads in MiXCR, one entry per CDR3 protein. The table shows about 96,000 distinct CDR3 sequences, with 51% occurring only once. Germline values: CDR1 GTSNPN, CDR2 SVGIG (reference sequence). V lost 8 bases and J 7 bases, leaving 17 bases between the germline ends. The CDR3 runs 13 residues. This clonotype was observed a handful of times. Its specificity is not known. The TCR was taken from a woman aged 40 to 50 with Graves' hyperthyroidism. The material sequenced was blood. The chain is built from TRBV30 and TRBJ1-4; the D gene is possibly TRBD1 (6 bases). CDR3 in amino acids: CAGLRDRSEKLFF. The CDR3 DNA follows: TGTGCCGGACTGCGAGACAGGAGTGAAAAACTGTTTTTT.